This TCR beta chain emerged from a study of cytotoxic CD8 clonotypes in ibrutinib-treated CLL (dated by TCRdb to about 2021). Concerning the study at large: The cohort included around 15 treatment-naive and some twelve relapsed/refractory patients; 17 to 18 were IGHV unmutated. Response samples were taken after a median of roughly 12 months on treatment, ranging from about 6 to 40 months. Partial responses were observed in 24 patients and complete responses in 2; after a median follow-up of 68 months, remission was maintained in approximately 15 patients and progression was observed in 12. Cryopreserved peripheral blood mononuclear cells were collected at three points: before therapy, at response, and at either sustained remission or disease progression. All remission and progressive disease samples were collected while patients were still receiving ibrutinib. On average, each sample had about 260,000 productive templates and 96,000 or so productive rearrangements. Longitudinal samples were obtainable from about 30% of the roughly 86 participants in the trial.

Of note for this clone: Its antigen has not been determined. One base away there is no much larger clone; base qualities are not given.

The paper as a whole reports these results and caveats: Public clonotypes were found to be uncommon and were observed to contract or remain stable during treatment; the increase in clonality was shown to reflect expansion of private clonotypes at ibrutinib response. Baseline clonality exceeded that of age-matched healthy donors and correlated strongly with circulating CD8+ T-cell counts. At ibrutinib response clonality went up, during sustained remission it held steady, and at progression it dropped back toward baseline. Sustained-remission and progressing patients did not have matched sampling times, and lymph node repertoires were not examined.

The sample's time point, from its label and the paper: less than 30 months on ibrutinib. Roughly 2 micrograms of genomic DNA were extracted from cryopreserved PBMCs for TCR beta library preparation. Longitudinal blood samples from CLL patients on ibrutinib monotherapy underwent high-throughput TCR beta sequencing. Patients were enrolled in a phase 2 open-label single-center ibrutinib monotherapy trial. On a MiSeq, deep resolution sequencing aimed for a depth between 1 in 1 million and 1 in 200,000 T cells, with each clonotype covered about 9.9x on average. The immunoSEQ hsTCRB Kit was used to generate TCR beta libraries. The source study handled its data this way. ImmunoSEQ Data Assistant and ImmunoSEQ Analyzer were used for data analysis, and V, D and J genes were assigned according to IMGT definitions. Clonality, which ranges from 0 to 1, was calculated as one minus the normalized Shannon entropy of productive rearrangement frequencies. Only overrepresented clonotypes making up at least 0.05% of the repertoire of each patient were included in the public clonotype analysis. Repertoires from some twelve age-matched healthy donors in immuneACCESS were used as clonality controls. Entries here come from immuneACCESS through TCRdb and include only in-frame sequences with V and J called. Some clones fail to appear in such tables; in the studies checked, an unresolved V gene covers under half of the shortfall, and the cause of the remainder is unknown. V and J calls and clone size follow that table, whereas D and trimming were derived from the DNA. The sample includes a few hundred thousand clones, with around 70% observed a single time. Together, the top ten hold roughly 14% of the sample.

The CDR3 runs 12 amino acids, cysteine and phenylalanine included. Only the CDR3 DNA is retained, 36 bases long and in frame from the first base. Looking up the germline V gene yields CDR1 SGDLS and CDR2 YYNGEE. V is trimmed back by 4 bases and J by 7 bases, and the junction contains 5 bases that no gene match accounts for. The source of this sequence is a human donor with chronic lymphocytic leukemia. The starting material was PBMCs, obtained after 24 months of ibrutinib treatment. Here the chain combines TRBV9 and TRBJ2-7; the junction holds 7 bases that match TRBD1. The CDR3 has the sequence CASSQPRGEQYF. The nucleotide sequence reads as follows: TGTGCCAGCAGCCAGCCCAGGGGGGAGCAGTACTTC. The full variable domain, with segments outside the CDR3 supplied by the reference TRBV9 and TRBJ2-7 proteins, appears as DSGVTQTPKHLITATGQRVTLRCSPRSGDLSVYWYQQSLDQGLQFLIQYYNGEERAKGNILERFSAQQFPDLHSELNLSSLELGDSALYFCASSQPRGEQYFGPGTRLTVT.